The 16 T cell receptor beta chains given below trace back to one sample, sequenced in a study of T-cell reconstitution after alpha-beta-depleted transplantation in children. Unique molecular identifiers tagged the TCRbeta library. From the PCR reads, TCRdb called clonotypes with MiXCR, one entry per CDR3 protein. The table lists about 980,000 distinct CDR3 sequences, about 29% of them singletons. The sequencing used PBMCs, mostly from graft donor cells, collected 360 days after TCRalphabeta/CD19-depleted stem cell transplant. The receptors were gathered from a boy under three years old who had a stem cell transplant for SCID, so the T cells may come from the graft donor.

This clonotype was detected only a few times. The J gene is TRBJ2-7, the V gene TRBV5-1, with D maybe TRBD1 (6 bases). CDR3 length equals 14 residues. Trimming left V 3 bases short and J 2 bases short, with 12 bases between. Per the germline V gene, CDR1 is SGHRS and CDR2 is YFSETQ. CDR3 DNA: TGCGCCAGCAGCTCTCGGGACAAAACCTACGAGCAGTACTTC. Amino acids: CASSSRDKTYEQYF.

This clonotype appeared a few times. The rearrangement links TRBV5-1 to TRBJ2-3, with 8 positions matching TRBD2. The germline CDR1 and CDR2 sequences are SGHRS and YFSETQ. Unmatched junction bases numbered 9, after V lost 4 bases and J lost 5 bases. The CDR3 has 15 residues. The CDR3 coding sequence is TGCGCCAGCAGCCTCGGGGGGGCCGAGGGAGATACGCAGTATTTT. It codes for CASSLGGAEGDTQYF.

This chain connects TRBV18 to TRBJ1-4, with TRBD1 identical over 12 bases. Germline V lookup: CDR1 KGHSH, CDR2 LQKENI. This CDR3 spans 14 amino acids. With V trimmed by 3 bases and J by 8 bases, 1 base remained unmatched. CDR3 residues: CASSPGQGAEKLFF. The CDR3 DNA reads as TGTGCCAGCTCACCGGGACAGGGGGCGGAAAAACTGTTTTTT.

This clonotype was detected only a few times. The chain employs TRBV12-3 or TRBV12-4 and TRBJ2-1; D could derive from TRBD1 or TRBD2 (5 bases each). This CDR3 contains 14 residues. Trimming shortened V by 3 bases and J by 10 bases, and 16 bases separated the two germline ends. The CDR3 loop is CASSFGLAWGEQFF. The CDR3 nucleotides are TGTGCCAGCAGTTTTGGGCTAGCTTGGGGGGAGCAGTTCTTC.

This clonotype was counted once. The chain employs TRBV5-1 and TRBJ2-1, with 10 bases that match TRBD2. Looked up from germline, CDR1 is SGHRS and CDR2 is YFSETQ. There are 15 residues in the CDR3. Trimming cost V 3 bases and J 10 bases; bases outside gene matches: 10. The chain's CDR3 is CASSYLAGGAFEQFF. CDR3 sequence (DNA): TGCGCCAGCAGCTACTTAGCGGGGGGAGCCTTCGAGCAGTTCTTC.

The J gene is TRBJ2-3, the V gene TRBV20-1, with a tentative D call TRBD1 (7 bases). V was clipped by 5 bases and J by 4 bases, with 19 bases between them. This CDR3 spans 15 amino acids. Germline V gene sequence: CDR1 DFQATT, CDR2 SNEGSKA (reference sequence). The CDR3 loop reads CSAPRQGGYADTQYF. Here the CDR3 DNA reads TGCAGTGCTCCGCGCCAGGGGGGTTACGCAGATACGCAGTATTTT.

This rearrangement joins TRBV7-6 to TRBJ1-2; D might be TRBD1 (6 bases). CDR1 and CDR2 (germline): SGHVS, FNYEAQ. The CDR3 length is 14 residues. Trimming stripped 4 bases from V and 12 bases from J, with 21 bases between. The CDR3 bases are TGTGCCAGCAGCTCTCGAAGAGGGGGGCATGAACACACCTTC. It encodes CASSSRRGGHEHTF.

The chain employs TRBV20-1 and TRBJ2-7; TRBD1 agrees at 8 bases. Trimming cost V 6 bases and J 4 bases; bases outside gene matches: 8. Germline V lookup: CDR1 DFQATT, CDR2 SNEGSKA (reference sequence). CDR3 size: 13 residues. CDR3: CSAPVTGVYEQYF. The CDR3 DNA sequence: TGCAGTGCCCCGGTGACAGGGGTTTACGAGCAGTACTTC.

This clonotype came up a few times. The V and J genes are TRBV12-3 or TRBV12-4 and TRBJ1-1, with 9 bases matching TRBD1. The trim removed 4 bases at V and 8 bases at J, leaving 14 bases unmatched. The CDR3 runs to 16 residues. The CDR3 nucleotides are TGTGCCAGCAGTTCCCCTCGGGGGACAGGGAAGCAAGAAGCTTTCTTT. Protein: CASSSPRGTGKQEAFF.

The chain uses TRBV28 and TRBJ2-5; the match to TRBD2 covers 12 bases. J lost 4 bases, V lost 4 bases, and 4 bases had no gene match. Germline lookup yields CDR1 MDHEN and CDR2 SYDVKM. The CDR3 consists of 15 residues. The CDR3, as DNA: TGTGCCAGCAGTTCCGGGACTAGCGGGCGAGAGACCCAGTACTTC. Translated: CASSSGTSGRETQYF.

This clonotype was seen a handful of times. The chain is built from TRBV10-3 and TRBJ2-1; TRBD2 matches 8 bases. The CDR3 runs 14 residues. Unmatched junction bases numbered 5, after V lost 1 base and J lost 9 bases. Germline loops: CDR1 ENHRY, CDR2 SYGVKD. The CDR3 is CAISEWRGAGEQFF. For the CDR3, the DNA is TGTGCCATCAGTGAGTGGCGGGGGGCGGGTGAGCAGTTCTTC.

The rearrangement uses TRBV29-1 and TRBJ2-1; maybe TRBD1 (6 bases). V was trimmed by 7 bases and J by 1 base, leaving 14 bases between them. The CDR3 runs 14 residues. The V gene's germline CDR1 is SQVTM and CDR2 ANQGSEA. CDR3 bases: TGCAGCGCTGGCAGGCAGGGGTCCTACAATGAGCAGTTCTTC. This translates into CSAGRQGSYNEQFF.

This clonotype was counted a few times. The chain couples TRBV12-3 or TRBV12-4 to TRBJ2-1; maybe TRBD2 (6 bases). Trimming shortened V by 5 bases and J by 7 bases, and 15 bases separated the two germline ends. The CDR3 has 14 residues. The CDR3 bases are TGTGCCAGCAGTGTAGGGACTTTCCGGAATGAGCAGTTCTTC. Protein product: CASSVGTFRNEQFF.

The chain has TRBV20-1 and TRBJ1-6; D call uncertain. Trimming shortened V by 4 bases and J by 10 bases, and 11 bases separated the two germline ends. This CDR3 is built from 12 residues. CDR1 is DFQATT, CDR2 SNEGSKA, per germline (reference sequence). In DNA form, the CDR3 reads TGCAGTGCTACGACGGTCCTATCACCCCTCCACTTT. Translated, it gives CSATTVLSPLHF.

This chain uses TRBV29-1 with TRBJ2-7; 12 bases map to TRBD1. The V gene end was trimmed by 6 bases and the J gene end by 4 bases; junction bases not matched to a gene: 7. The CDR3 has 14 residues. Germline values: CDR1 SQVTM, CDR2 ANQGSEA. As DNA, the CDR3 is TGCAGCGTCCAAAAGGGACAGGGGGCTTACGAGCAGTACTTC. It encodes CSVQKGQGAYEQYF.

The gene calls are TRBV5-1 and TRBJ2-7; 7 positions match TRBD1. The CDR3 covers 15 residues. The trim removed 4 bases at V and 3 bases at J, leaving 10 bases unmatched. From germline, CDR1 is SGHRS and CDR2 YFSETQ. The CDR3 reads CASSITGTANYEQYF. CDR3 coding DNA: TGCGCCAGCAGCATTACCGGGACAGCCAACTACGAGCAGTACTTC.